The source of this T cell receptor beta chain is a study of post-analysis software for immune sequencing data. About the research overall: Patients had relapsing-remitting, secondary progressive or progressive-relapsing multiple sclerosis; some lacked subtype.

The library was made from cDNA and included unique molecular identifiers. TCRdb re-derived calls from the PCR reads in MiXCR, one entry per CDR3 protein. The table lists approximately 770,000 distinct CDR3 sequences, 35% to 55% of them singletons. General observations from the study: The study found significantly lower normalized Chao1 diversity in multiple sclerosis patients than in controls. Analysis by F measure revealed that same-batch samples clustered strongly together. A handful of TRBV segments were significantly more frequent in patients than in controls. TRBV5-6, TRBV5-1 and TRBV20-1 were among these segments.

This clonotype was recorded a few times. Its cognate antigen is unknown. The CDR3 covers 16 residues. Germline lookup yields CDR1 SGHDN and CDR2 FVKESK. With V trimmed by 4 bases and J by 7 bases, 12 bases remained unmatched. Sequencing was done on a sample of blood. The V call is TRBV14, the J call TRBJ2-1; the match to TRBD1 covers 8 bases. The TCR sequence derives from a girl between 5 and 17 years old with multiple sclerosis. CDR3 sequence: CASSPIRDRRRNEQFF. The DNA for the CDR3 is TGTGCCAGCAGCCCCATCCGGGACAGGAGGAGAAATGAGCAGTTCTTC.